These 32 T cell receptor beta chains came from one sample sequenced in a study of T cell responses to AZD1222 COVID-19 vaccine. Sequencing used immunoSEQ multiplex PCR; TCRdb keeps in-frame clones, though not all of them. The sample carries 120,000 or so clones, around 89% recorded once. Sequencing was performed on peripheral blood, taken on day 0 of MenACWY control vaccination. The receptors shown here come from an adult in good health.

The genes are TRBV2 and TRBJ1-5; no clear D gene. Trimming took 5 bases from V and 0 from J, leaving 11 bases between them. Germline V CDR1 and CDR2: SNHLY, FYNNEI. CDR3 length: 15 residues. The CDR3 DNA follows: TGTGCCAGCAGTCCCGGCCGGGGTAGCAATCAGCCCCAGCATTTT. It translates to CASSPGRGSNQPQHF.

CDR3 coding DNA: TGTGCCAGCAGTTACTCAGGGGCCAATGAGCAGTTCTTC. It codes for CASSYSGANEQFF. The gene calls are TRBV6-6 and TRBJ2-1; perhaps TRBD1 as D (5 bases). Germline assignment: CDR1 MNHNY and CDR2 SVGAGI (reference sequence). The CDR3 totals 13 residues. V lost 0 bases and J 6 bases, leaving 6 bases between the germline ends.

The chain has TRBV6-5 and TRBJ2-7; D unresolved. The V gene lost 0 bases and the J gene lost 1 base, with 13 bases spanning the gap. The CDR3 runs to 16 residues. CDR1 and CDR2 (germline): MNHEY, SVGAGI. CDR3: CASSYSKFPGSYEQYF. The CDR3 nucleotides read TGTGCCAGCAGTTACTCGAAATTCCCGGGTTCCTACGAGCAGTACTTC.

This chain joins TRBV7-9 and TRBJ2-3; D is unresolved. Trimming removed 2 bases from V and 3 bases from J, with 12 bases in between. Looked up from germline, CDR1 is SEHNR and CDR2 is FQNEAQ (reference sequence). The CDR3 runs to 15 residues. CDR3 region: CASSLIPLGTDTQYF. CDR3 sequence (DNA): TGTGCCAGCAGCTTAATCCCCCTGGGAACAGATACGCAGTATTTT.

J is TRBJ2-6 and V is TRBV6-1; 7 bases fit TRBD1. CDR3 length: 16 amino acids. Germline V gene data show CDR1 as MNHNS and CDR2 as SASEGT. Trimming removed 2 bases from V and 4 bases from J; junction bases left unmatched: 5. This CDR3 reads CASSEPPGQGANVLTF. The DNA of the CDR3 is TGTGCCAGCAGTGAACCTCCGGGACAGGGGGCCAACGTCCTGACTTTC.

J is TRBJ1-5 and V is TRBV19; D ambiguous. The CDR3 is 12 residues long. In germline, CDR1 is LNHDA, CDR2 SQIVND (reference sequence). V was clipped by 2 bases and J by 4 bases, with 3 bases between them. CDR3 bases: TGTGCCAGTAGTATAAGGAATCAGCCCCAGCATTTT. Its protein product is CASSIRNQPQHF.

The chain couples TRBV5-1 to TRBJ2-1; a possible D gene is TRBD2 (6 bases). CDR3 length: 16 amino acids. Germline lookup yields CDR1 SGHRS and CDR2 YFSETQ. Trimming cost V 4 bases and J 9 bases, with 23 bases left between them. For the CDR3, the DNA is TGCGCCAGCAGCCCAAAACTAGTTTCCGGGGGAGGTGAGCAGTTCTTC. Translating gives CASSPKLVSGGGEQFF.

This clone was observed a handful of times. The rearrangement uses TRBV11-1 and TRBJ2-1, with D maybe TRBD2 (5 bases). Deletions cut 9 bases from V and 0 bases from J, with 12 bases between. The CDR3 runs to 14 residues. Germline CDR1 SGHAT, CDR2 FQDESV (reference sequence). The CDR3 DNA reads TGTGCCAGTGCCAGGCGGGTCTCCTACAATGAGCAGTTCTTC. Protein sequence: CASARRVSYNEQFF.

This chain uses TRBV19 with TRBJ1-1; D gene unclear. Per the germline V gene, CDR1 is LNHDA and CDR2 is SQIVND (reference sequence). With 0 bases removed from V and 0 bases from J, the gap between germline ends came to 2 bases. CDR3 length equals 13 residues. This chain's CDR3 is CASSIEVNTEAFF. CDR3 in DNA: TGTGCCAGTAGTATAGAAGTGAACACTGAAGCTTTCTTT.

This clone appeared once. The chain couples TRBV29-1 to TRBJ1-1, with 8 positions matching TRBD1. Germline V gene lookup returns CDR1 SQVTM and CDR2 ANQGSEA. The CDR3 loop spans 12 amino acids. After removal of 6 bases from V and 6 bases from J, the junction contained 6 bases not matched to a gene. The CDR3: CSVGGQVAEAFF. DNA of the CDR3: TGCAGCGTAGGGGGACAGGTCGCTGAAGCTTTCTTT.

The J gene is TRBJ1-1, the V gene TRBV29-1; D is uncertain. Germline V gene sequence: CDR1 SQVTM, CDR2 ANQGSEA. The CDR3 contains 12 residues. Trimming shortened V by 1 base and J by 1 base, and 4 bases separated the two germline ends. The CDR3 protein is CSVEVGNTEAFF. CDR3 nucleotide sequence: TGCAGCGTTGAAGTGGGGAACACTGAAGCTTTCTTT.

The chain combines TRBV6-5 with TRBJ2-7; 7 nucleotides match TRBD1. The germline CDR1 and CDR2 sequences are MNHEY and SVGAGI. Unmatched junction bases numbered 5, after V lost 6 bases and J lost 0 bases. This CDR3 spans 14 amino acids. As DNA, the CDR3 is TGTGCCAGCAGCCTGACAGGGCCCTCCTACGAGCAGTACTTC. Translated: CASSLTGPSYEQYF.

The CDR3 region has the DNA TGTGCCAGCAGCTCCGGGCCCAGCCCTGGCTACACCTTC. Encoded protein: CASSSGPSPGYTF. The genes are TRBV9 and TRBJ1-2, with unresolved D. V was cut by 4 bases and J by 7 bases, with 14 bases left in between. The germline CDR1 and CDR2 sequences are SGDLS and YYNGEE. This CDR3 region has 13 residues.

The chain links TRBV5-1 to TRBJ1-2; perhaps TRBD1 as D (5 bases). Germline V lookup: CDR1 SGHRS, CDR2 YFSETQ. V was cut by 2 bases and J by 8 bases, with 16 bases left in between. This CDR3 region has 14 residues. CDR3 sequence: CASSLWTSGDGYTF. CDR3 bases: TGCGCCAGCAGCTTATGGACAAGTGGCGACGGCTACACCTTC.

This chain uses TRBV27 with TRBJ1-5; tentative D call: TRBD1 (6 bases). Per the germline V gene, CDR1 is MNHEY and CDR2 is SMNVEV (reference sequence). Trimming cost V 8 bases and J 0 bases, with 26 bases left between them. The CDR3 contains 19 residues. The CDR3 DNA reads as TGTGCCAGCTCTCCCCGGACAGCCCCCGGAATCTATAGCAATCAGCCCCAGCATTTT. Its protein product is CASSPRTAPGIYSNQPQHF.

The V call is TRBV7-2, the J call TRBJ2-3; maybe TRBD1 (5 bases). The CDR3 runs to 15 residues. Trimming stripped 5 bases from V and 6 bases from J, with 18 bases between. Germline loops: CDR1 SGHTA, CDR2 FQGNSA. This chain's CDR3 is CASSQGGKGGDTQYF. The CDR3 region has the DNA TGTGCCAGCAGCCAGGGCGGAAAAGGTGGGGATACGCAGTATTTT.

This clone was seen a handful of times. This CDR3 reads CASSLVGSSGQYF. In nucleotides, the CDR3 is TGTGCCAGCAGTTTAGTCGGCAGCTCTGGGCAGTACTTC. The chain links TRBV27 to TRBJ2-7; D gene ambiguous. This CDR3 has 13 residues. In germline, CDR1 is MNHEY, CDR2 SMNVEV (reference sequence). The V gene lost 2 bases and the J gene lost 9 bases, with 14 bases spanning the gap.

V gene TRBV6-5 combines with J gene TRBJ2-7; D is undetermined. Germline V gene sequence: CDR1 MNHEY, CDR2 SVGAGI. V was shortened by 8 bases and J by 1 base, with 15 bases between the two germline ends. This CDR3 is 14 amino acids long. CDR3 nucleotide sequence: TGTGCCAGCCACCGTGCCGATGATTCCTACGAGCAGTACTTC. It encodes CASHRADDSYEQYF.

This rearrangement joins TRBV18 to TRBJ1-2; TRBD1 might be the D (6 bases). V gave up 3 bases and J gave up 9 bases, with 11 bases separating them. CDR1 and CDR2 (germline): KGHSH, LQKENI. This CDR3 is 12 amino acids long. This chain's CDR3 is CASSPEGGRYTF. CDR3 in DNA: TGTGCCAGCTCACCTGAGGGGGGCCGCTACACCTTC.

This chain joins TRBV10-2 and TRBJ1-3; D is perhaps TRBD1 (5 bases). This CDR3 region has 14 residues. V dropped 6 bases and J dropped 4 bases, with 13 bases sitting between them. Germline CDR1 WSHSY, CDR2 SAAADI. In nucleotides, the CDR3 is TGCGCCAGCAGCCAACAGGAGGACGGAAACACCATATATTTT. Translated: CASSQQEDGNTIYF.

CDR3 DNA sequence: TGTGCCAGCAGCTTAGCGCTCCCCGTGGCTTTCTTT. Amino acid sequence: CASSLALPVAFF. The chain carries TRBV7-8 and TRBJ1-1, with D unresolved. The germline V gene has CDR1 SGHVS and CDR2 FQNEAQ. This CDR3 has 12 amino acids. Trimming removed 0 bases at V and 11 bases at J, with 10 bases between.

The chain couples TRBV9 to TRBJ2-7; D unclear. CDR1 and CDR2 (germline): SGDLS, YYNGEE. Trimming removed 0 bases from V and 5 bases from J, with 15 bases in between. This CDR3 is built from 15 residues. CDR3 sequence: CASSVEGRPLDEQYF. The CDR3 DNA sequence: TGTGCCAGCAGCGTAGAGGGCAGGCCTTTGGACGAGCAGTACTTC. Using reference TRBV9 and TRBJ2-7 for the parts outside the CDR3, the full variable domain is DSGVTQTPKHLITATGQRVTLRCSPRSGDLSVYWYQQSLDQGLQFLIQYYNGEERAKGNILERFSAQQFPDLHSELNLSSLELGDSALYFCASSVEGRPLDEQYFGPGTRLTVT.

J is TRBJ2-2 and V is TRBV5-1; D gene ambiguous. V lost 0 bases and J lost 1, with 7 bases in between. CDR1 is SGHRS and CDR2 is YFSETQ in the germline V gene. The CDR3 covers 15 residues. CDR3 nucleotides: TGCGCCAGCAGCTTGGCCACCGGGAACACCGGGGAGCTGTTTTTT. Translation gives CASSLATGNTGELFF.

The gene calls are TRBV6-5 and TRBJ2-7; 8 bases line up with TRBD2. CDR3 length: 15 amino acids. The germline CDR1 and CDR2 sequences are MNHEY and SVGAGI. J gave up 0 bases and V 7 bases, and 8 bases lay outside the gene matches. DNA of the CDR3: TGTGCCAGCATATTTAGCGGGGATAGCTCCTACGAGCAGTACTTC. Translation: CASIFSGDSSYEQYF.

This chain uses TRBV24-1 with TRBJ2-5, with D perhaps TRBD1 (6 bases). V dropped 3 bases and J dropped 1 base, with 11 bases sitting between them. The germline CDR1 and CDR2 sequences are KGHDR and SFDVKD. The CDR3 runs 15 residues. The CDR3 protein is CATSDPTGPQETQYF. DNA of the CDR3: TGTGCCACCAGTGATCCGACAGGTCCCCAAGAGACCCAGTACTTC.

This chain links TRBV5-6 with TRBJ2-1; D is possibly TRBD1 or TRBD2 (6 bases each). With 3 bases removed from V and 2 bases from J, the gap between germline ends came to 18 bases. Germline V gene sequence: CDR1 SGHDT, CDR2 YYEEEE. CDR3 length: 17 residues. Here the CDR3 DNA reads TGTGCCAGCAGCTGGGACGCATTGGGGGGCCCCTACAATGAGCAGTTCTTC. Translated, it gives CASSWDALGGPYNEQFF. The full variable domain, its missing parts supplied by reference TRBV5-6 and TRBJ2-1, is DAGVTQSPTHLIKTRGQQVTLRCSPKSGHDTVSWYQQALGQGPQFIFQYYEEEERQRGNFPDRFSGHQFPNYSSELNVNALLLGDSALYLCASSWDALGGPYNEQFFGPGTRLTVL.

The chain joins TRBV6-5 to TRBJ1-2; D gene uncertain. Per germline, CDR1 MNHEY and CDR2 SVGAGI. Trimming removed 2 bases at V and 4 bases at J, with 11 bases between. The CDR3 loop spans 14 amino acids. CDR3 loop: CASSYADGSYGYTF. CDR3 sequence (DNA): TGTGCCAGCAGTTACGCCGACGGATCCTATGGCTACACCTTC.

The V and J genes are TRBV6-4 and TRBJ2-3, with D possibly called TRBD1 or TRBD2 (5 bases each). CDR3 size: 15 residues. Per germline, CDR1 MRHNA and CDR2 SNTAGT. V lost 6 bases and J 6 bases, leaving 19 bases between the germline ends. CDR3 nucleotide sequence: TGTGCCAGCAGGACTGGGGACCCGTTCGTTGATACGCAGTATTTT. It translates to CASRTGDPFVDTQYF.

The rearrangement joins TRBV5-4 to TRBJ2-5; the D gene is possibly TRBD1 (5 bases). Germline V CDR1 and CDR2: SGHNT, YYREEE (reference sequence). The CDR3 is 13 amino acids. V lost 4 bases and J lost 2, with 9 bases in between. The CDR3 DNA reads TGTGCCAGCAGCCTTAGACAGCAAGAGACCCAGTACTTC. It is translated as CASSLRQQETQYF. Drawing the rest from reference TRBV5-4 and TRBJ2-5, the complete variable domain is ETGVTQSPTHLIKTRGQQVTLRCSSQSGHNTVSWYQQALGQGPQFIFQYYREEENGRGNFPPRFSGLQFPNYSSELNVNALELDDSALYLCASSLRQQETQYFGPGTRLLVL.

As DNA, the CDR3 is TGTGCCTGGAGTGGGGGCACCCCAGGAACTAGCAATCAGCCCCAGCATTTT. This translates into CAWSGGTPGTSNQPQHF. The chain carries TRBV30 and TRBJ1-5; a possible D gene is TRBD1 (5 bases). V lost 1 base and J 0 bases, leaving 16 bases between the germline ends. This CDR3 has 17 amino acids. Germline assignment: CDR1 GTSNPN and CDR2 SVGIG (reference sequence).

The chain recombines TRBV18 with TRBJ2-6, with 8 bases matching TRBD1. CDR1 is KGHSH, CDR2 LQKENI, per germline. With V trimmed by 3 bases and J by 0 bases, 10 bases remained unmatched. This CDR3 spans 19 amino acids. The CDR3 coding sequence is TGTGCCAGCTCACCCTTAACCGGGACAGGATTCTCTGGGGCCAACGTCCTGACTTTC. Its protein is CASSPLTGTGFSGANVLTF.

The V and J genes are TRBV19 and TRBJ1-6, with 8 positions matching TRBD1. The CDR3 is 15 amino acids. The V and J ends lost 7 bases and 7 bases, in that order; junction bases with no gene match: 9. CDR1 and CDR2 (germline): LNHDA, SQIVND (reference sequence). CDR3 in DNA: TGTGCCAGTACTAACGGACAGGGAGAGAATTCACCCCTCCACTTT. Protein sequence: CASTNGQGENSPLHF.